Described below is a single TCR beta chain sequence and its context. The sample belongs to a study of T cell repertoires in cytomegalovirus infection. Study-level background: From public TCR beta signatures came an indication of both CMV infection and matching HLA type.

From the reads, TCRdb called clonotypes with MiXCR, one entry per CDR3 protein. The sample lists approximately 200,000 distinct CDR3 sequences; roughly 30% were seen once. V shed 5 bases, J shed 4 bases, and the junction held 6 bases outside the gene matches. CDR3 size: 15 residues. Germline V CDR1 and CDR2: SGHAT, FQNNGV. The chain combines TRBV11-2 with TRBJ2-5, with TRBD2 identical over 11 bases. The sequence came from a human donor in good health (CMV status not recorded). Some clones in this sample may be carry-over from other donors' samples. The sample was PBMCs. CDR3 amino acids: CASSPLAGGGETQYF. The CDR3 DNA reads TGTGCCAGCAGCCCCCTAGCGGGGGGCGGAGAGACCCAGTACTTC. The complete variable domain, with remaining parts taken from reference TRBV11-2 and TRBJ2-5, reads EAGVAQSPRYKIIEKRQSVAFWCNPISGHATLYWYQQILGQGPKLLIQFQNNGVVDDSQLPKDRFSAERLKGVDSTLKIQPAKLEDSAVYLCASSPLAGGGETQYFGPGTRLLVL.